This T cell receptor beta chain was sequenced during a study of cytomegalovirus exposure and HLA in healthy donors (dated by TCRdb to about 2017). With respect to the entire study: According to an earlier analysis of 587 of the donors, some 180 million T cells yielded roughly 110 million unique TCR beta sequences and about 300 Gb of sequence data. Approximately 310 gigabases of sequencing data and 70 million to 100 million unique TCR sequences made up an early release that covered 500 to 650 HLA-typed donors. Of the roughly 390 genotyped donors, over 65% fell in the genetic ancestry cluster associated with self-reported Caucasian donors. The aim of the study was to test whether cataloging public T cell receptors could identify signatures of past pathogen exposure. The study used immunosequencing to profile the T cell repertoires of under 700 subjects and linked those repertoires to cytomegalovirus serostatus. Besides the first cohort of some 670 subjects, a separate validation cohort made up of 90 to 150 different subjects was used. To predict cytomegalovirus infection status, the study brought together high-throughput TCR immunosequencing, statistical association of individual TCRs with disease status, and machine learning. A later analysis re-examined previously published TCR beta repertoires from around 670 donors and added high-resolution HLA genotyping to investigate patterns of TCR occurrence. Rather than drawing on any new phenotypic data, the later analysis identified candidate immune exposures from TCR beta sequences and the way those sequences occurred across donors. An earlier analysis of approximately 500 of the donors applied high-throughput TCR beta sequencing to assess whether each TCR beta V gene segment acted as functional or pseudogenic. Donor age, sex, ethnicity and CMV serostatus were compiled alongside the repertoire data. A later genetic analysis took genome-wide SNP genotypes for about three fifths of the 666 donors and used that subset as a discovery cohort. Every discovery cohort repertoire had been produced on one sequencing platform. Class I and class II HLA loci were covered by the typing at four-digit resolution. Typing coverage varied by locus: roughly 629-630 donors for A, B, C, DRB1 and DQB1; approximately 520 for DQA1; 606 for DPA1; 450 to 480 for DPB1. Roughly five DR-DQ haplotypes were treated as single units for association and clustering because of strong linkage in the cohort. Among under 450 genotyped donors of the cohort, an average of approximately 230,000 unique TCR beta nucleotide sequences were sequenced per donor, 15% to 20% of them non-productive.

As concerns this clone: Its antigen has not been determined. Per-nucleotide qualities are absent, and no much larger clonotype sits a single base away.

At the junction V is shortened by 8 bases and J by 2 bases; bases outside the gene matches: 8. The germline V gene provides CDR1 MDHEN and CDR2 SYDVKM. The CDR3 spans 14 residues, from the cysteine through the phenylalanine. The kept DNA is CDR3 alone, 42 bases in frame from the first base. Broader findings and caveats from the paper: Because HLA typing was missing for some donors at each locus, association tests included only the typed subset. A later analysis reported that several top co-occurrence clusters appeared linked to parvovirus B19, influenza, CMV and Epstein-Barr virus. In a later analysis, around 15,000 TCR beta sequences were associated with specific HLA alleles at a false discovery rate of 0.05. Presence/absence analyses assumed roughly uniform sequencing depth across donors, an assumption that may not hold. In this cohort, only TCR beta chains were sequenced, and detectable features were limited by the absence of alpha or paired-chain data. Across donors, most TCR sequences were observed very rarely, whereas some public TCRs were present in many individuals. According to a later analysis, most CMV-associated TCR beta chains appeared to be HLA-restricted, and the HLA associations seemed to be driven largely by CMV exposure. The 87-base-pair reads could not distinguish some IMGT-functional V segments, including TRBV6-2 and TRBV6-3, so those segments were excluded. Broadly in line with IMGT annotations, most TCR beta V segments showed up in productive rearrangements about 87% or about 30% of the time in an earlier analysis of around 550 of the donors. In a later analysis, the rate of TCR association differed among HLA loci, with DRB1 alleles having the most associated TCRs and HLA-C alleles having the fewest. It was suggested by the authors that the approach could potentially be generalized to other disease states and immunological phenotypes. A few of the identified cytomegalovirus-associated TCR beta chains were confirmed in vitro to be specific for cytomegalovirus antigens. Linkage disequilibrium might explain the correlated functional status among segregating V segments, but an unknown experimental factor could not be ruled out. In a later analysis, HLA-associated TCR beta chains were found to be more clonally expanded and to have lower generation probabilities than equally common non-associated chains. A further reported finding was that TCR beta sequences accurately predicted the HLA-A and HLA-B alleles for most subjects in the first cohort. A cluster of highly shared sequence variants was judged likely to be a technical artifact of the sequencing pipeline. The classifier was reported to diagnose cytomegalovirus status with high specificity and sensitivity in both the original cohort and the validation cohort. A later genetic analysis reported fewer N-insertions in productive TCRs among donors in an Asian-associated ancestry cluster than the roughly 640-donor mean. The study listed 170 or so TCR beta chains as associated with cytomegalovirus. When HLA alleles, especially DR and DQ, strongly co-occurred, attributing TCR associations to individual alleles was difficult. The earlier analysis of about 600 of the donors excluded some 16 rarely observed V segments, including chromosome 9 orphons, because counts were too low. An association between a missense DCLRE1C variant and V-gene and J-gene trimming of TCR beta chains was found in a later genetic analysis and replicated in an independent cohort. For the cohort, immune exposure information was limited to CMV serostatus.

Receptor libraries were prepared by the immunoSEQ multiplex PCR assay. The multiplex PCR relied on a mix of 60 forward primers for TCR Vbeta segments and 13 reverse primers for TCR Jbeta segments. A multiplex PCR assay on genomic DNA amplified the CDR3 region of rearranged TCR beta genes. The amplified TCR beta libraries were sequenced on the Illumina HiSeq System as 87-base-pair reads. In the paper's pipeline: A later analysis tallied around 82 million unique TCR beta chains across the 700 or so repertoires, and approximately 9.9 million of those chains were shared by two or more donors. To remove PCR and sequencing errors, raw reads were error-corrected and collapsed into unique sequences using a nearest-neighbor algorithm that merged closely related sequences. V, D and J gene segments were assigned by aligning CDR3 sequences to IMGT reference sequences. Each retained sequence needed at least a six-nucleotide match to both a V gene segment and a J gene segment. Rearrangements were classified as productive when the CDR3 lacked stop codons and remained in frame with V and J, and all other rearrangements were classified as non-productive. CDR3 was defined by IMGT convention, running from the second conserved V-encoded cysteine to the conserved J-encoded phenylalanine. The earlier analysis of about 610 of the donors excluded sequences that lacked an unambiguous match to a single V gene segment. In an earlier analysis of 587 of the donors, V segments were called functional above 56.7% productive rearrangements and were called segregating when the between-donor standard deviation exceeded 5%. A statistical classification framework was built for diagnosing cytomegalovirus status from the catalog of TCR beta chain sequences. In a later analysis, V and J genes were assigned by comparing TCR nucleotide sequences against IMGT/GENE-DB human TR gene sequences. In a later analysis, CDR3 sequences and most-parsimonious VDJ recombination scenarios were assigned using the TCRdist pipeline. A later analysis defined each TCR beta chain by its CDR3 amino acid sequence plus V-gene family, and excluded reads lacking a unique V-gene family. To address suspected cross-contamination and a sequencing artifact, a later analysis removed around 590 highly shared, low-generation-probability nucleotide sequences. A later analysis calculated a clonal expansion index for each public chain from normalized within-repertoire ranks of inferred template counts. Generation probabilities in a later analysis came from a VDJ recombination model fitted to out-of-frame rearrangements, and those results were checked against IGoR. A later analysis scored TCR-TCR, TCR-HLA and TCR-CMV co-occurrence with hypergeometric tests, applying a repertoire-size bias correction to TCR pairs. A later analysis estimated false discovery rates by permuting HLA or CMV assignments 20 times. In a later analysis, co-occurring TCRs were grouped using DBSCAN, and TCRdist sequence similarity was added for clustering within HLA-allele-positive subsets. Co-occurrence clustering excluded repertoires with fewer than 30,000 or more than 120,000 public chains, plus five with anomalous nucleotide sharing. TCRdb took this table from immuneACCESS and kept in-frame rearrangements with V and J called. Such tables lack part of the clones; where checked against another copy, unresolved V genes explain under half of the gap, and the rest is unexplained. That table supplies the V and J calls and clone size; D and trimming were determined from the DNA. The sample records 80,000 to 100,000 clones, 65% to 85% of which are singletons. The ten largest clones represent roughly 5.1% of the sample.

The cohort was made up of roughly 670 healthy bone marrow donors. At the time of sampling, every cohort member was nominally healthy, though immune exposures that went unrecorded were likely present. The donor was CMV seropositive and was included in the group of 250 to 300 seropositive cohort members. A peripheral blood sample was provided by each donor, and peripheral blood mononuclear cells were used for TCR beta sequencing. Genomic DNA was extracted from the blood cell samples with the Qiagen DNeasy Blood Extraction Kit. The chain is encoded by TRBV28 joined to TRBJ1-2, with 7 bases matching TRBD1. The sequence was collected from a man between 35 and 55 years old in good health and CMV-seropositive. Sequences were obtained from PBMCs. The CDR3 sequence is CASDVPGQNYGYTF. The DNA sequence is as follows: TGTGCCAGCGACGTTCCGGGACAGAACTATGGCTACACCTTC.